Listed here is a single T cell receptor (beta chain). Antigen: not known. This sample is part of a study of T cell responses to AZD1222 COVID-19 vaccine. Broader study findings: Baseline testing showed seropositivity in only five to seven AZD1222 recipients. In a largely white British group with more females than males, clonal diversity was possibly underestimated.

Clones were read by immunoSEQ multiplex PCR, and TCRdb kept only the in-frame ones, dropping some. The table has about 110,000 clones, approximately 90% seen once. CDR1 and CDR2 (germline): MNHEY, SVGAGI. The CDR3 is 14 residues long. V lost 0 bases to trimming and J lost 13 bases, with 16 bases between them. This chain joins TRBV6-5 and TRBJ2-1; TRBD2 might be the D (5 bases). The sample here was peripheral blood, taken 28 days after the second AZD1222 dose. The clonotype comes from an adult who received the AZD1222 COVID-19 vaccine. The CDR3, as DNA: TGTGCCAGCAGTTACTCTGAGAGAGAGGGCCATCAGTTCTTC. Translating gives CASSYSEREGHQFF.